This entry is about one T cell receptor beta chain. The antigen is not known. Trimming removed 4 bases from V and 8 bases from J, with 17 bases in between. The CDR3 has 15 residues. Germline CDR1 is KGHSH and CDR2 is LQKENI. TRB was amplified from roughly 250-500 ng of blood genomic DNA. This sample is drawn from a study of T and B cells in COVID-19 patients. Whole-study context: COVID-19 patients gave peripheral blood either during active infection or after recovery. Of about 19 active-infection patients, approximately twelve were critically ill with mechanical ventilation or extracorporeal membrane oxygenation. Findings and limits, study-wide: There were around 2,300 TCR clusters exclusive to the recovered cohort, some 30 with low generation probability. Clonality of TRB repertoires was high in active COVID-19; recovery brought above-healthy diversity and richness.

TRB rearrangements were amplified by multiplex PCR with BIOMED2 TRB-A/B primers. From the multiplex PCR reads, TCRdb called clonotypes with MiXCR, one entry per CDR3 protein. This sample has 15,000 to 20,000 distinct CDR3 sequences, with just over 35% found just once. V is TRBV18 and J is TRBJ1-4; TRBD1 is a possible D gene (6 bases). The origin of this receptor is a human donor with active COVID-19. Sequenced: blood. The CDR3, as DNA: TGTGCCAGCTCACAAGCGAGCCTTGGGGGCGAAAAACTGTTTTTT. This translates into CASSQASLGGEKLFF.